The present T cell receptor (beta chain) was sequenced within a study of blood T cell repertoires in COVID-19. Across the study: Spain, Italy and the United States supplied samples that represented acute and convalescent COVID-19. From T cells, B-cell-depleted T cells, or PBMCs came the material, which was cDNA or gDNA.

The CDR3 is 16 amino acids. CDR1 is SGDLS, CDR2 YYNGEE, per germline. Trimming took 0 bases from V and 2 from J, leaving 15 bases between them. The authors' processing: Reference gene primer amplification yielded estimated nucleated cell counts. Profiled with immunoSEQ multiplex PCR; TCRdb holds only in-frame clones, not every one. Clonal size and the V and J genes are those of that table, whereas D and trimming came from the DNA. Of approximately 68,000 clones detected, approximately 80% appear once; the ten largest clones hold 15% to 20%. The receptor's source is a man older than 75 with active COVID-19. Sequenced sample: peripheral blood. The chain uses TRBV9 and TRBJ2-7; D perhaps matches TRBD1 (5 bases). Here the CDR3 DNA reads TGTGCCAGCAGCGTAGCAGCGTGGGGCGGTCCCTACGAGCAGTACTTC. The encoded protein is CASSVAAWGGPYEQYF.